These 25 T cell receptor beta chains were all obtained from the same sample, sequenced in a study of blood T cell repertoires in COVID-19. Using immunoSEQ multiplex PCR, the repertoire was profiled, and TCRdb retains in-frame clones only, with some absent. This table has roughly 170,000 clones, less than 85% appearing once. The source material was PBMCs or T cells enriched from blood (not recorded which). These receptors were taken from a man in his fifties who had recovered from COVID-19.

DNA of the CDR3: TGTGCCAGCAGTTCGGGACAGGGGGACGAAAAACTGTTTTTT. Translated, it gives CASSSGQGDEKLFF. The gene calls are TRBV13 and TRBJ1-4; 11 bases align to TRBD1. The CDR3 covers 14 residues. With V trimmed by 6 bases and J by 8 bases, 5 bases remained unmatched. Germline lookup yields CDR1 PRHDT and CDR2 FYEKMQ (reference sequence). Full variable domain (rest looked up from reference TRBV13 and TRBJ1-4): AAGVIQSPRHLIKEKRETATLKCYPIPRHDTVYWYQQGPGQDPQFLISFYEKMQSDKGSIPDRFSAQQFSDYHSELNMSSLELGDSALYFCASSSGQGDEKLFFGSGTQLSVL.

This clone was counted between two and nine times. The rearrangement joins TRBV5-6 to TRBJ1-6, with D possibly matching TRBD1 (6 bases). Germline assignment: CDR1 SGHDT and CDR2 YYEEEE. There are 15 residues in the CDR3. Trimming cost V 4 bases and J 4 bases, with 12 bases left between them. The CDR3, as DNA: TGTGCCAGCAGCACAACCACAGGGTATAATTCACCCCTCCACTTT. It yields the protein CASSTTTGYNSPLHF.

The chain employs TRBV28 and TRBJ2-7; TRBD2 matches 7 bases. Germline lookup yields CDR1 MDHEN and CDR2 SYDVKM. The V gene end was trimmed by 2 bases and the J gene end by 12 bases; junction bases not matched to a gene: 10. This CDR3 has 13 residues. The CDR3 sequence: CASSLSSAGVLYF. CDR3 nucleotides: TGTGCCAGCAGTTTAAGTAGTGCGGGGGTCCTGTACTTC.

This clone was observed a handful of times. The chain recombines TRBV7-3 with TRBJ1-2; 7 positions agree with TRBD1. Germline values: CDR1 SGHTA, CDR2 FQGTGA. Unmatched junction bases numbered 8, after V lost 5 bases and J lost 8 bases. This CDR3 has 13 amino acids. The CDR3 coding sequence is TGTGCCAGCAGCCGAGACAGGGAAGAAGGCTACACCTTC. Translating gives CASSRDREEGYTF. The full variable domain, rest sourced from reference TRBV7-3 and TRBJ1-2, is GAGVSQTPSNKVTEKGKYVELRCDPISGHTALYWYRQSLGQGPEFLIYFQGTGAADDSGLPNDRFFAVRPEGSVSTLKIQRTERGDSAVYLCASSRDREEGYTFGSGTRLTVV.

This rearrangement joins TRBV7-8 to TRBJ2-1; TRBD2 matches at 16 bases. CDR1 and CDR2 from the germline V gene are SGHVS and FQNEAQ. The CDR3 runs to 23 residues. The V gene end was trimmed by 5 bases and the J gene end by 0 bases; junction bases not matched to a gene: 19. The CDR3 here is CASSPWGLAGGPFNSSSYNEQFF. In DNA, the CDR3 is TGTGCCAGCAGCCCCTGGGGACTAGCGGGGGGGCCCTTTAATTCTAGCTCCTACAATGAGCAGTTCTTC.

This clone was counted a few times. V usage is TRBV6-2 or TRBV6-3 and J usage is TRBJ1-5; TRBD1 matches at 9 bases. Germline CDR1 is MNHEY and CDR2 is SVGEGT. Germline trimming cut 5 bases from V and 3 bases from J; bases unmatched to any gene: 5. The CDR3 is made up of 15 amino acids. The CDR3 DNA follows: TGTGCCAGCAGTGTAGGGACAGGGAACAATCAGCCCCAGCATTTT. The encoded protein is CASSVGTGNNQPQHF.

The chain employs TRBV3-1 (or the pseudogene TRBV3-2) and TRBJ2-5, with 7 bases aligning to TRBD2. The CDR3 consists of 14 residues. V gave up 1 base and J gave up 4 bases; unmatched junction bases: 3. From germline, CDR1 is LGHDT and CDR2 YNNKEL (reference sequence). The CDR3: CASSQATSAETQYF. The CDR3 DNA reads TGTGCCAGCAGCCAAGCAACTAGCGCAGAGACCCAGTACTTC.

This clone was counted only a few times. The CDR3 nucleotides read TGTGCCAGCAGCTATCGACAGGGTAACAATCAGCCCCAGCATTTT. Its translation: CASSYRQGNNQPQHF. The chain is built from TRBV7-8 and TRBJ1-5, with 7 bases identical to TRBD1. The V segment lost 4 bases and the J segment 3 bases; nucleotides outside the gene matches: 6. The germline CDR1 and CDR2 sequences are SGHVS and FQNEAQ. This CDR3 region has 15 residues.

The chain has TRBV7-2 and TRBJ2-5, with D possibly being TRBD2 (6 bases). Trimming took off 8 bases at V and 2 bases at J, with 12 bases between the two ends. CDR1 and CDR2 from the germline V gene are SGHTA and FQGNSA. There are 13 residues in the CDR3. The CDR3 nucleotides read TGTGCCAGCTCCGGGGGATATCAAGAGACCCAGTACTTC. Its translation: CASSGGYQETQYF.

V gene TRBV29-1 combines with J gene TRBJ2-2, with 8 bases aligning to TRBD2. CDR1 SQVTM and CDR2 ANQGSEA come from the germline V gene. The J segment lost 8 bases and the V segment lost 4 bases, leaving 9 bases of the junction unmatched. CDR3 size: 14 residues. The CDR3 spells CSVGLRGAMGELFF. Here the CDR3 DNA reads TGCAGCGTTGGGTTGCGGGGGGCTATGGGGGAGCTGTTTTTT.

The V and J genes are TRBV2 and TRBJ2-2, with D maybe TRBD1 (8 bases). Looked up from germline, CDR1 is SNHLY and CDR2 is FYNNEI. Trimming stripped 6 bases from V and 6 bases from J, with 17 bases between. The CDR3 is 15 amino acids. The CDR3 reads CASSRTGRDAGELFF. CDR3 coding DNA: TGTGCCAGCAGCCGGACAGGGAGGGACGCCGGGGAGCTGTTTTTT.

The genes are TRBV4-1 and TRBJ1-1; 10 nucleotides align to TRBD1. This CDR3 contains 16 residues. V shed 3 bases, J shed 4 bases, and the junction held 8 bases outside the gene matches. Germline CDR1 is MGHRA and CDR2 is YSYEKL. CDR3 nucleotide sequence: TGCGCCAGCAGCCATACTAAAGGACAGGGGGGCACTGAAGCTTTCTTT. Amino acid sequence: CASSHTKGQGGTEAFF.

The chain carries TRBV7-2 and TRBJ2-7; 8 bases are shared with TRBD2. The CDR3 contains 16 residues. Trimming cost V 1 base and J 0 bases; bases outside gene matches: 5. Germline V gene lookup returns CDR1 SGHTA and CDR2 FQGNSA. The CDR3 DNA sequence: TGTGCCAGCAGCTTAGGGGGCGGGGGGCGCTCCTACGAGCAGTACTTC. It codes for CASSLGGGGRSYEQYF.

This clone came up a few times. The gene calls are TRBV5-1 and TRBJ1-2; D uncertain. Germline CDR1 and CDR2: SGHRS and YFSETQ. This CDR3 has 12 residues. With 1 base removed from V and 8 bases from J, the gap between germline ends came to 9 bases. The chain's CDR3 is CASSLFTGGYTF. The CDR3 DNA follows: TGCGCCAGCAGCTTGTTCACGGGGGGCTACACCTTC.

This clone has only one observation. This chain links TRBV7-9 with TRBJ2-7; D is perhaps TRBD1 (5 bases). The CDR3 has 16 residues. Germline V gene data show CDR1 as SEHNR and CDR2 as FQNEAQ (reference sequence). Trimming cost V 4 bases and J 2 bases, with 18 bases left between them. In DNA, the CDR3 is TGTGCCAGCAGCTCTTCTCCGTTGGCAGGGCCCTACGAGCAGTACTTC. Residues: CASSSSPLAGPYEQYF.

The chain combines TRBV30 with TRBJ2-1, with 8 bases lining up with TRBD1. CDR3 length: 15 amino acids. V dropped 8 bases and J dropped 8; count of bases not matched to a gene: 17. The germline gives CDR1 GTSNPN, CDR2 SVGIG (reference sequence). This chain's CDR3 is CAQVRKDRARDEQFF. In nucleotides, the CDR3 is TGTGCCCAGGTACGAAAGGACAGGGCCCGGGATGAGCAGTTCTTC.

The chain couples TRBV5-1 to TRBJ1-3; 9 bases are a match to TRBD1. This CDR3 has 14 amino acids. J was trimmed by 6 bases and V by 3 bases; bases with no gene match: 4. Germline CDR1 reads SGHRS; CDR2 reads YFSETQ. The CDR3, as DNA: TGCGCCAGCAGCTGGGGGACAGGGTCAAACACCATATATTTT. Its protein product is CASSWGTGSNTIYF.

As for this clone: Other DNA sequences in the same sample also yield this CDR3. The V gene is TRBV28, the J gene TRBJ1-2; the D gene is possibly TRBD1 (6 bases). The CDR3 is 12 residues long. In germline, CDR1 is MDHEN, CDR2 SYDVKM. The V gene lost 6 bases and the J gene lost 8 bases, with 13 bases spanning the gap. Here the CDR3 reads CASRGAGAGYTF. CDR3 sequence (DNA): TGTGCCAGCAGGGGGGCGGGGGCCGGCTACACCTTC.

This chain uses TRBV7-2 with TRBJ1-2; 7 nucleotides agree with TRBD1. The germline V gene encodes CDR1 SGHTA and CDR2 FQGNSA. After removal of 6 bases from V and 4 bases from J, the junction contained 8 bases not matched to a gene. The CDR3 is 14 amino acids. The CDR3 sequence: CASRRNRGPYGYTF. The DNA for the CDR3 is TGTGCCAGCAGACGAAACAGGGGCCCCTATGGCTACACCTTC.

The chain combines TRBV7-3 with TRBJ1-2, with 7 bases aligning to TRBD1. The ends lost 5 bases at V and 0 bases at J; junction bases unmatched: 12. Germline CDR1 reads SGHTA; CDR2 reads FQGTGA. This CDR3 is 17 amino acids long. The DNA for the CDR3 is TGTGCCAGCAGCCCTAGACCTAGGACAGGAACTAACTATGGCTACACCTTC. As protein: CASSPRPRTGTNYGYTF. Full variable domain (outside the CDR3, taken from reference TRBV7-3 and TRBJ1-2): GAGVSQTPSNKVTEKGKYVELRCDPISGHTALYWYRQSLGQGPEFLIYFQGTGAADDSGLPNDRFFAVRPEGSVSTLKIQRTERGDSAVYLCASSPRPRTGTNYGYTFGSGTRLTVV.

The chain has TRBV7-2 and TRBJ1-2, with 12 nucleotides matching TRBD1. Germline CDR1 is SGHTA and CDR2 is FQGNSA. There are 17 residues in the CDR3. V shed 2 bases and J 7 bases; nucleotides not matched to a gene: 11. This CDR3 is CASSLTAGGQGAVGYTF. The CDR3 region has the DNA TGTGCCAGCAGCTTAACCGCGGGGGGACAGGGGGCTGTTGGCTACACCTTC.

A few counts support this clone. DNA of the CDR3: TGTGCCAGCAGCTTAGCCCGACAGGGAGTCTACACCTTC. This encodes CASSLARQGVYTF. This rearrangement joins TRBV7-9 to TRBJ1-2; 7 bases are a match to TRBD1. The germline CDR1 and CDR2 sequences are SEHNR and FQNEAQ (reference sequence). The junction had 5 bases not matched to a gene; V was cut back by 0 bases and J by 10 bases. The CDR3 is 13 amino acids.

CDR3 amino acids: CASSLGRGDQPQHF. The CDR3 DNA reads as TGTGCCAGCAGCTTAGGGCGGGGGGATCAGCCCCAGCATTTT. The rearrangement links TRBV7-9 to TRBJ1-5, with D perhaps TRBD1 (5 bases). Germline V CDR1 and CDR2: SEHNR, FQNEAQ (reference sequence). The CDR3 is made up of 14 amino acids. V lost 1 base and J 5 bases, leaving 9 bases between the germline ends.

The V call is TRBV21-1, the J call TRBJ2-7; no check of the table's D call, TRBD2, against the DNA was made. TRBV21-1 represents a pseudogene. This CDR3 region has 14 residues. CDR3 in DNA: TGTGCCAGCAGCAAATACAGGGAGGGGAGCGAGCAGTACTTC. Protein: CASSKYREGSEQYF.

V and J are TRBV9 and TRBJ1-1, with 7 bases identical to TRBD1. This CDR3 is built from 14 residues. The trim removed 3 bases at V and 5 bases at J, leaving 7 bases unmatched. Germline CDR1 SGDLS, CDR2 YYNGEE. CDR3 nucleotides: TGTGCCAGCAGCGACACAGGGGCGGGAACTGAAGCTTTCTTT. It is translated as CASSDTGAGTEAFF.